The rows below give T cell receptor beta chains drawn from one sample of a study of human T cells and chemical hapten exposure. TCRdb reanalysed the RACE reads using MiXCR and keeps one entry per CDR3 protein. The data show about 82,000 distinct CDR3 sequences, approximately 13% seen once. Sample: whole blood, taken in connection with sensitization to the hapten diphenylcyclopropenone (DPC). These TCRs come from a woman aged 50 to 60 with alopecia areata. Some clones in this sample may be carry-over from other donors' samples. The CDR3 runs from the conserved cysteine through the conserved F or W. Fields, in order: V gene, D gene, J gene, clone size, CDR3 DNA, CDR3 protein. A D gene is named only where the DNA matches it firmly. Size values are once, few and many counts, or a class for expanded clones, and some rows have none.

v_call: TRBV21-1; d_call: .; j_call: TRBJ2-1; clone_size: many; cdr3_nt: TGTGCCAGCAGCAAAGTCCCGGGTGAGCAGTTCTTC; cdr3_aa: CASSKVPGEQFF
v_call: TRBV5-1; d_call: .; j_call: TRBJ2-5; clone_size: .; cdr3_nt: TGCGCCAGCAGCTTGGAGGGCGAGACCCAGTACTTC; cdr3_aa: CASSLEGETQYF
v_call: TRBV27; d_call: TRBD1; j_call: TRBJ1-5; clone_size: many; cdr3_nt: TGTGCCAGCAGTGGCGGGACAGGTCAGCCCCAGCATTTT; cdr3_aa: CASSGGTGQPQHF
v_call: TRBV30; d_call: .; j_call: TRBJ2-1; clone_size: many; cdr3_nt: TGTGCCTGGAGGACCTCTTTTTACAATGAGCAGTTCTTC; cdr3_aa: CAWRTSFYNEQFF
v_call: TRBV19; d_call: .; j_call: TRBJ1-4; clone_size: many; cdr3_nt: TGTGCCAGTAGTATTGGATCAACTAATGAAAAACTGTTTTTT; cdr3_aa: CASSIGSTNEKLFF
v_call: TRBV19; d_call: TRBD2; j_call: TRBJ2-5; clone_size: .; cdr3_nt: TGTGCCAGTAGTAATAGCGGGAGGACCCTAATCGGCGAGACCCAGTACTTC; cdr3_aa: CASSNSGRTLIGETQYF
v_call: TRBV7-9; d_call: TRBD2; j_call: TRBJ2-1; clone_size: .; cdr3_nt: TGTGCCAGCAGTTATCAGCCTGTAGCGGGATCCAATGAGCAGTTCTTC; cdr3_aa: CASSYQPVAGSNEQFF
v_call: TRBV7-9; d_call: TRBD1; j_call: TRBJ2-2; clone_size: many; cdr3_nt: TGTGCCAGCAGCGCCCGACAGGGGATTAACACCGGGGAGCTGTTTTTT; cdr3_aa: CASSARQGINTGELFF
v_call: TRBV7-9; d_call: .; j_call: TRBJ2-1; clone_size: many; cdr3_nt: TGTGCCAGCACGGGGCGTGCCTACAATGAGCAGTTCTTC; cdr3_aa: CASTGRAYNEQFF
v_call: TRBV10-3; d_call: TRBD1; j_call: TRBJ1-1; clone_size: many; cdr3_nt: TGTGCCACTAAGACAGGGATTGGCACTGAAGCTTTCTTT; cdr3_aa: CATKTGIGTEAFF
v_call: TRBV7-9; d_call: TRBD1; j_call: TRBJ2-1; clone_size: few; cdr3_nt: TGTGCCAGCAGCGGGGACAGGGTTTACAATGAGCAGTTCTTC; cdr3_aa: CASSGDRVYNEQFF
v_call: TRBV11-2; d_call: TRBD2; j_call: TRBJ2-3; clone_size: many; cdr3_nt: TGTGCCAGCAGCTTCGTAGCGGGAGCTAACACAGATACGCAGTATTTT; cdr3_aa: CASSFVAGANTDTQYF
v_call: TRBV6-2/TRBV6-3; d_call: .; j_call: TRBJ1-1; clone_size: .; cdr3_nt: TGTGCCAGCAGCCACATCTTTGAAGCTTTCTTT; cdr3_aa: CASSHIFEAFF
v_call: TRBV12-3/TRBV12-4; d_call: TRBD1; j_call: TRBJ1-4; clone_size: .; cdr3_nt: TGTGCCAGCAGTCTCAGACAGGGCGGGGAAAAACTGTTTTTT; cdr3_aa: CASSLRQGGEKLFF
v_call: TRBV2; d_call: .; j_call: TRBJ2-1; clone_size: .; cdr3_nt: TGTGCCAGCAGTGAAGGCATAGCGCGAGGCGATGAGCAGTTCTTC; cdr3_aa: CASSEGIARGDEQFF
v_call: TRBV20-1; d_call: .; j_call: TRBJ1-2; clone_size: .; cdr3_nt: TGCAGTGCTAGCCTCGGCGGCTACACCTTC; cdr3_aa: CSASLGGYTF
v_call: TRBV25-1; d_call: TRBD1; j_call: TRBJ1-5; clone_size: few; cdr3_nt: TGTGCCAGCAGTGGCGGGACAGATTCCTTTTTAAATCAGCCCCAGCATTTT; cdr3_aa: CASSGGTDSFLNQPQHF
v_call: TRBV5-6; d_call: .; j_call: TRBJ2-3; clone_size: few; cdr3_nt: TGTGCCAGCAGCGGAATGGACGGAGCTTGGGATACGCAGTATTTT; cdr3_aa: CASSGMDGAWDTQYF
v_call: TRBV6-1; d_call: .; j_call: TRBJ1-5; clone_size: few; cdr3_nt: TGTGGGACGCACGTTAGCAATCAGCCCCAGCATTTT; cdr3_aa: CGTHVSNQPQHF
v_call: TRBV29-1; d_call: .; j_call: TRBJ1-1; clone_size: many; cdr3_nt: TGCAGCGTTGTTCAACCGCTAGAAGCTTTCTTT; cdr3_aa: CSVVQPLEAFF
v_call: TRBV29-1; d_call: TRBD2; j_call: TRBJ2-7; clone_size: many; cdr3_nt: TGCAGCGTTGATGGGACTAGCAACGAGCAGTACTTC; cdr3_aa: CSVDGTSNEQYF
v_call: TRBV2; d_call: .; j_call: TRBJ1-2; clone_size: few; cdr3_nt: TGTGCCAGCAGTGAATTCAGGGAAAGAAACTATGGCTACACCTTC; cdr3_aa: CASSEFRERNYGYTF
v_call: TRBV10-1; d_call: .; j_call: TRBJ1-5; clone_size: few; cdr3_nt: TGCGCCAGCAGTGAGTACCCGACAGGAGGACAGCATTTT; cdr3_aa: CASSEYPTGGQHF
v_call: TRBV7-9; d_call: TRBD1; j_call: TRBJ1-1; clone_size: few; cdr3_nt: TGTGCCAGCAGCCGCGGGACAGGGGAGTTAGGCACTGAAGCTTTCTTT; cdr3_aa: CASSRGTGELGTEAFF
v_call: TRBV28; d_call: TRBD1; j_call: TRBJ1-2; clone_size: few; cdr3_nt: TGTGCCAGCAGCCAGAGACAGGGGGCCTACTATGGCTACACCTTC; cdr3_aa: CASSQRQGAYYGYTF
v_call: TRBV29-1; d_call: TRBD1; j_call: TRBJ2-7; clone_size: many; cdr3_nt: TGCAGCGCCGGACAGGGGTACGAGCAGTACTTC; cdr3_aa: CSAGQGYEQYF